This TCR beta chain is drawn from a study of TIL therapy for anti-PD-1-resistant metastatic lung cancer (dated by TCRdb to the early 2020s). Concerning the study at large: A median age of roughly 55 years (range about 35-85) and a median tumor PD-L1 proportion score of 6% were recorded among enrolled patients. The cohort was composed predominantly of lung adenocarcinoma, with a few EGFR-mutant and two ALK-rearranged tumors included, and half of patients were identified as current or former smokers. A median non-synonymous tumor mutation burden of approximately 1.4 mutations per megabase was determined across the cohort by whole-exome sequencing. T cell receptor beta sequencing of tumor and peripheral blood was used to follow clonotypes across the tumor, the expanded TIL product and serial blood samples. What the research found in general, with its limitations: Generalizability was limited because the cohort was highly selected, with more treatment-naive, never-smoker and oncogene-addicted patients included than is typical. Compared with baseline intratumoral T cells, expanded TIL cultures were more clonal and less diverse (median clonality around 5.7% vs 31%, p < 0.0001). The study protocol defined all tumor marker inferences as exploratory. TIL culture showed high clonal turnover, with many enriched product clones undetected in the baseline tumor, suggesting clonal contraction rather than faithful expansion.

The CDR3 runs 17 amino acids, cysteine and phenylalanine included. Here the CDR3 DNA is all that survives: 51 bases in frame from base 1. Trimmed from V: 4 bases; trimmed from J: 2 bases; junction bases lacking a gene match: 12. CDR1 and CDR2 are read off the germline V gene as SGHDT and YYEEEE. Worth noting for this clone: Its antigen has not been determined. Base qualities are not recorded, but no much larger clone differs from it by a single base.

The sample's time point label, in plain terms: pre-treatment sample, taken before nivolumab and TIL therapy. Baseline tumor samples were excised metastases, mostly pleural nodules or supraclavicular lymph nodes, from the same resection used to grow TIL. Tumors were harvested before any PD-1/PD-L1 blockade; patients then received nivolumab, and those progressing received lymphodepletion, expanded TIL infusion and IL-2. Between October 2017 and 2020, a dual-center phase I trial enrolled adults who had stage 4 NSCLC. Samples were obtained from a single-arm, open-label phase I trial in which tumor-infiltrating lymphocyte therapy with nivolumab was evaluated in advanced non-small cell lung cancer. For each resected tumor, portions were snap-frozen in liquid nitrogen and kept at -80 degrees C. Tumor regions of interest were chosen on H&E sections by laser-capture macrodissection, pulverized into roughly 16 mg aliquots, and extracted with Qiagen Allprep kits.

The immunoSEQ v3 hsTCRB kit was used to amplify TCR beta CDR3 regions from genomic DNA through bias-controlled multiplex PCR. TCR libraries were sequenced on an Illumina NextSeq 500 to 1.5 million to 2 million read pairs for survey level or about 5-6.5 million for deep level. In the source study's methods: V, D and J genes were assigned, non-productive sequences were removed, and clonality was reported by immunoSEQ Analyzer software. Repertoires were compared by productive Simpson clonality and by the Morisita overlap index of productive TRB rearrangements between infused TIL and blood. TCRdb stores this immuneACCESS table with in-frame sequences only. Part of the clones is absent; in the studies checked, under half of the shortfall reflects unresolved V genes, and no reason is known for the rest. The D gene and trimming were derived from the DNA, and the V and J assignments and clone size from that table. The sample table holds about 7,000 clones, of which about 65% were seen once. The ten largest make up roughly 7.7% of the sample.

The chain was built from TRBV5-6 and TRBJ2-5, with 9 bases matching TRBD2. The specimen was tumor tissue, collected at baseline. The source is a person aged 25-80 years with non-small cell lung cancer. The DNA sequence is as follows: TGTGCCAGCAGCCGGTTCGGAGCGGGAGGAAGGCAAGAGACCCAGTACTTC. Its protein product is CASSRFGAGGRQETQYF.